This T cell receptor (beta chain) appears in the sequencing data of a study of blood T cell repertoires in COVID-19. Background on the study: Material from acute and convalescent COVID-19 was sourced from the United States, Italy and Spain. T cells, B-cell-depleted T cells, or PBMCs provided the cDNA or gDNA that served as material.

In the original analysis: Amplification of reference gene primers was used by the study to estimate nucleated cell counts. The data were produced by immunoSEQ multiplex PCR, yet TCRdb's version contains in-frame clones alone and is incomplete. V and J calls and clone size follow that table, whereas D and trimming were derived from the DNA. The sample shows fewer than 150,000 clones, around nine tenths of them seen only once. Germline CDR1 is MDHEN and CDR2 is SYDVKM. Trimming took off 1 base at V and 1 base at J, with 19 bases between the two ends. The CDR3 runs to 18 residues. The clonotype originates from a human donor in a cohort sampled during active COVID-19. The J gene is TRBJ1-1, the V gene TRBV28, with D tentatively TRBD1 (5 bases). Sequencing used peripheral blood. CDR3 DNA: TGTGCCAGCAGTTTATTTTCCAGGGTAGCCCTTGGGAACACTGAAGCTTTCTTT. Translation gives CASSLFSRVALGNTEAFF.